This entry describes one TCR beta chain. Antigen unknown. Only in-frame clones appear in the TCRdb table, and some are missing; sequencing was by immunoSEQ multiplex PCR. The table records about 54,000 clones, 80% to 90% of them present only once. The entry originates in a study of T cell responses to AZD1222 COVID-19 vaccine. Notes on the study in general: Variant regions that are unmutated are reportedly the target of nearly half of spike-specific TCRs.

Germline lookup yields CDR1 MDHEN and CDR2 SYDVKM. V lost 6 bases and J 5 bases, leaving 20 bases between the germline ends. CDR3 length equals 15 residues. The chain joins TRBV28 to TRBJ2-7, with a tentative D call TRBD1 (6 bases). The origin of this receptor is an adult who received the AZD1222 COVID-19 vaccine. The specimen comprised peripheral blood, sampled 28 days after the second AZD1222 dose. In nucleotides, the CDR3 is TGTGCCAGCAGCCCTCCCGGGTCAGGGGCCCACGAGCAGTACTTC. Translation gives CASSPPGSGAHEQYF.